A selection of T cell receptor beta chains follows, all from one sample in a study of blood T cell repertoires in COVID-19. Clones were read by immunoSEQ multiplex PCR, and TCRdb kept only the in-frame ones, dropping some. The data show roughly 70,000 clones, about four fifths seen once. Sequences were obtained from peripheral blood. The receptors stem from a human donor in a cohort sampled during active COVID-19. Both conserved end residues are part of each CDR3. D genes are given only for firm matches. Some rows mark clone size as missing; the rest say once, few, many or name a class of expanded clone.

D gene,J gene,clone size,V gene,CDR3 DNA,CDR3 protein
-,TRBJ2-5,-,TRBV3-1/TRBV3-2,TGTGCCAGCAGTCCCGGAACCCTAGCGAGGCAGACCCAGTACTTC,CASSPGTLARQTQYF
TRBD2,TRBJ2-1,-,TRBV7-3,TGTGCCAGCTCAAGCGGGGGGGCGGGTGAGCAGTTCTTC,CASSSGGAGEQFF
-,TRBJ1-5,once,TRBV21-1,TGTGCCAGCAGCAAAAATGGGGACTTCCTCAGTCAGCCCCAGCATTTT,CASSKNGDFLSQPQHF
-,TRBJ2-7,-,TRBV20-1,TGCAGTGCTAGGGGCGTCCACGAGCAGTACTTC,CSARGVHEQYF
TRBD2,TRBJ2-7,-,TRBV4-3,TGCGCCAGCAGCCAAGTTATTACTAGCGGGGGAGGTGAGCAGTACTTC,CASSQVITSGGGEQYF
-,TRBJ2-5,-,TRBV7-9,TGTGCCAGCAGCACCCGACACAAGACACTTTACCAAGAGACCCAGTACTTC,CASSTRHKTLYQETQYF
-,TRBJ2-3,-,TRBV12-5,TGTGCTAGTGCCCTAAGCCCCGGGTCCGGGGGTGATACGCAGTATTTT,CASALSPGSGGDTQYF
TRBD2,TRBJ2-5,few,TRBV4-2,TGTGCCAGCAGCCAAAAAGGTCCTGCGGGGGGGGGCCAAGAGACCCAGTACTTC,CASSQKGPAGGGQETQYF
TRBD1,TRBJ2-7,few,TRBV5-5,TGTGCCAGCAGCACCCACCCGGGACAGGTGACCTACGAGCAGTACTTC,CASSTHPGQVTYEQYF
-,TRBJ1-6,-,TRBV19,TGTGCCAGTAGAGGGACACGCGGGAGCCCCCTCCACTTT,CASRGTRGSPLHF
-,TRBJ2-1,-,TRBV5-1,TGCGCCAGCAGGGTTTTGGAGCCCTCCTACAATGAGCAGTTCTTC,CASRVLEPSYNEQFF
TRBD2,TRBJ2-5,-,TRBV3-1/TRBV3-2,TGTGCCAGCAACCACCGACTAGCGAGCGAGACCCAGTACTTC,CASNHRLASETQYF
TRBD2,TRBJ2-2,once,TRBV7-8,TGTGCCAGCAGCTCGGGACTAGCGGGGGTCACCGGGGAGCTGTTTTTT,CASSSGLAGVTGELFF
TRBD1,TRBJ1-2,-,TRBV7-2,TGTGCCAGCAGCTTAGTAGGAGGGGACAGTCACTACTATGGCTACACCTTC,CASSLVGGDSHYYGYTF
-,TRBJ2-3,-,TRBV11-2,TGTGCCAGCAGCTTAGATCAACGGGGGGCAGTCAGGCATACGCAGTATTTT,CASSLDQRGAVRHTQYF
-,TRBJ2-7,-,TRBV4-2,TGTGCCAGCAGCCAAAGCTATCGGGGGACCGACTACGAGCAGTACTTC,CASSQSYRGTDYEQYF
TRBD1,TRBJ2-2,-,TRBV5-5,TGTGCCAGCAGCCGTGGACAGGGGGGTCGGACCGGGGAGCTGTTTTTT,CASSRGQGGRTGELFF
TRBD1,TRBJ1-1,-,TRBV15,TGTGCCACCAGCAGAGGGCTGACAGGGGTAGGGATAAGTACTGAAGCTTTCTTT,CATSRGLTGVGISTEAFF